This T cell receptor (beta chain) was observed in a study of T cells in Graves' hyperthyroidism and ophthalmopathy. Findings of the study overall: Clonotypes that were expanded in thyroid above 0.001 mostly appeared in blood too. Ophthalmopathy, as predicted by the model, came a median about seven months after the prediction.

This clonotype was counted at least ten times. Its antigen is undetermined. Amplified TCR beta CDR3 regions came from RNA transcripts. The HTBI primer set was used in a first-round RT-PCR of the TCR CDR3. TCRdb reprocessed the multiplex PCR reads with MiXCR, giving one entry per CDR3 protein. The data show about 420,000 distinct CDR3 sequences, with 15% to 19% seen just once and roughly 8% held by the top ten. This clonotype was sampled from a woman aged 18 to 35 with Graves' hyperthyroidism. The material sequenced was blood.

In DNA form, the CDR3 reads TGTGCCAGCAGCTTAGACAGGAACCCCTACGAGCAGTACTTC. Translating it yields CASSLDRNPYEQYF. This chain uses TRBV13 with TRBJ2-7, with D perhaps TRBD1 (5 bases). V was clipped by 1 base and J by 2 bases, with 9 bases between them. CDR1 PRHDT and CDR2 FYEKMQ come from the germline V gene (reference sequence). This CDR3 contains 14 residues. Looking up the rest from reference TRBV13 and TRBJ2-7 gives the full variable domain: AAGVIQSPRHLIKEKRETATLKCYPIPRHDTVYWYQQGPGQDPQFLISFYEKMQSDKGSIPDRFSAQQFSDYHSELNMSSLELGDSALYFCASSLDRNPYEQYFGPGTRLTVT.